This is a list of T cell receptor beta chains from one sample in a study of OX40 agonist ivuxolimab in advanced cancers. Measured with immunoSEQ multiplex PCR; TCRdb has only the in-frame clones, and not every one. The sample carries 50,000 to 65,000 clones, about 90% recorded once. This specimen consisted of CD4+ or CD8+ T cells sorted from blood, obtained in a trial of the OX40 agonist ivuxolimab. The receptors were sampled from an adult with an advanced solid tumor such as melanoma, head and neck, liver or kidney cancer. The CDR3 runs from the conserved cysteine through the conserved F or W. A D gene is named only where the DNA matches it firmly. Clone size is given for some rows only: seen once, a few or many times, or a class if the clone is expanded.

d_gene | j_gene | v_gene | abundance | CDR3aa | CDR3nt
NA | TRBJ1-5 | TRBV6-1 | NA | CASSERLRGWNQPQHF | TGTGCCAGCAGTGAGAGACTCAGGGGATGGAATCAGCCCCAGCATTTT
NA | TRBJ2-7 | TRBV10-3 | NA | CAISEIRTVTGYEQYF | TGTGCCATCAGTGAGATAAGAACAGTGACAGGCTACGAGCAGTACTTC
NA | TRBJ2-7 | TRBV2 | once | CASSELGSGSYEQYF | TGTGCCAGCAGTGAACTCGGGAGTGGTTCCTACGAGCAGTACTTC
NA | TRBJ2-6 | TRBV27 | once | CASSLESIGLAGANVLTF | TGTGCCAGCAGTTTAGAGAGTATAGGTCTGGCTGGGGCCAACGTCCTGACTTTC
NA | TRBJ2-1 | TRBV5-1 | NA | CASSLGGSTYNEQFF | TGCGCCAGCAGCTTGGGAGGGAGTACGTACAATGAGCAGTTCTTC
NA | TRBJ2-1 | TRBV2 | NA | CASSEQGSSYNEQFF | TGTGCCAGCAGTGAACAGGGAAGCTCCTACAATGAGCAGTTCTTC
TRBD1 | TRBJ2-1 | TRBV15 | NA | CATSRSNRGLNEQFF | TGTGCCACCAGCAGAAGTAACAGGGGCCTTAATGAGCAGTTCTTC
TRBD1 | TRBJ1-1 | TRBV7-9 | NA | CASSSGQGTVEAFF | TGTGCCAGCAGCTCGGGACAGGGAACTGTTGAAGCTTTCTTT
TRBD2 | TRBJ2-1 | TRBV6-1 | NA | CASKGLAVNEQFF | TGTGCCAGCAAGGGACTAGCGGTCAATGAGCAGTTCTTC
NA | TRBJ2-1 | TRBV5-1 | few | CASTPGGTAYNEQFF | TGCGCCAGCACCCCGGGGGGGACAGCCTACAATGAGCAGTTCTTC
NA | TRBJ2-2 | TRBV27 | NA | CASSIQTARGLGQPPNTGELFF | TGTGCCAGCAGTATTCAGACCGCCCGTGGGCTGGGACAACCACCGAACACCGGGGAGCTGTTTTTT
NA | TRBJ2-7 | TRBV4-1 | medium-sized | CASSQVNILQYDEQYF | TGCGCCAGCAGCCAAGTTAATATCCTCCAATACGACGAGCAGTACTTC
NA | TRBJ1-4 | TRBV28 | NA | CASSPSTNEKLFF | TGTGCCAGCAGCCCCTCAACTAATGAAAAACTGTTTTTT
NA | TRBJ2-3 | TRBV18 | NA | CASSPDGGTDTQYF | TGTGCCAGCTCACCCGACGGGGGAACAGATACGCAGTATTTT
NA | TRBJ1-2 | TRBV28 | NA | CASSFSGYGYTF | TGTGCCAGCAGTTTTTCGGGGTATGGCTACACCTTC
NA | TRBJ2-1 | TRBV28 | NA | CASSVPGQINNEQFF | TGTGCCAGCAGTGTCCCTGGACAGATTAACAATGAGCAGTTCTTC
TRBD1 | TRBJ1-2 | TRBV19 | NA | CASSLDRGENGYTF | TGTGCCAGTAGTCTGGACAGGGGGGAGAATGGCTACACCTTC
TRBD2 | TRBJ2-7 | TRBV7-3 | NA | CASSLTREVSYEQYF | TGTGCCAGCAGCTTAACCCGGGAGGTCTCCTACGAGCAGTACTTC
NA | TRBJ1-1 | TRBV4-2 | NA | CASSQDQSGYPNTEAFF | TGTGCCAGCAGCCAAGATCAATCAGGGTACCCGAACACTGAAGCTTTCTTT
NA | TRBJ2-7 | TRBV11-1 | NA | CASSLVQGSYEQYF | TGTGCCAGCAGCTTAGTACAGGGTTCCTACGAGCAGTACTTC
NA | TRBJ2-5 | TRBV4-2 | NA | CASSQVGPRVAQYF | TGTGCCAGCAGCCAAGTGGGGCCCCGGGTGGCCCAGTACTTC
TRBD2 | TRBJ2-1 | TRBV19 | NA | CASSSLAGYNEQFF | TGTGCCAGTAGTTCTCTAGCGGGGTACAATGAGCAGTTCTTC
NA | TRBJ2-7 | TRBV28 | NA | CASTSQTYEQYF | TGTGCCAGCACCAGTCAAACCTACGAGCAGTACTTC
NA | TRBJ1-2 | TRBV4-1 | NA | CASSQVQNNYGYTF | TGCGCCAGCAGCCAAGTCCAGAATAACTATGGCTACACCTTC
TRBD2 | TRBJ2-1 | TRBV18 | NA | CASSRLAGGTDEQFF | TGTGCCAGCTCACGACTAGCGGGAGGCACTGATGAGCAGTTCTTC
NA | TRBJ1-4 | TRBV5-4 | once | CASSSYGPGVGKLFF | TGTGCCAGCAGCTCCTACGGGCCAGGAGTCGGGAAACTGTTTTTT
NA | TRBJ2-1 | TRBV9 | NA | CASSALETHPNEQFF | TGTGCCAGCAGTGCCCTTGAGACCCACCCCAATGAGCAGTTCTTC
NA | TRBJ2-2 | TRBV13 | NA | CASSLVQPSNTGELFF | TGTGCCAGCAGCTTAGTACAGCCATCTAACACCGGGGAGCTGTTTTTT
NA | TRBJ2-7 | TRBV6-1 | once | CASSEAGGGPYEQYF | TGTGCCAGCAGCGAGGCCGGTGGGGGACCCTACGAGCAGTACTTC
NA | TRBJ2-5 | TRBV11-2 | NA | CASSLSLRNQETQYF | TGTGCCAGCAGCTTAAGTTTGCGAAACCAAGAGACCCAGTACTTC
NA | TRBJ2-3 | TRBV27 | NA | CASSLRRVGADTQYF | TGTGCCAGCAGTTTAAGGAGGGTTGGGGCAGATACGCAGTATTTT
NA | TRBJ2-2 | TRBV6-5 | NA | CASEGSGELFF | TGTGCCAGCGAGGGGAGCGGGGAGCTGTTTTTT
NA | TRBJ1-4 | TRBV28 | NA | CASNLQGPLFF | TGTGCCAGCAATCTGCAGGGTCCACTGTTTTTT
NA | TRBJ2-1 | TRBV5-6 | NA | CASSWGISGRNNEQFF | TGTGCCAGCAGCTGGGGTATTAGCGGAAGAAACAATGAGCAGTTCTTC
NA | TRBJ1-6 | TRBV25-1 | NA | CASSAPGVHNSPLHF | TGTGCCAGCAGTGCTCCCGGGGTGCATAATTCACCCCTCCACTTT
NA | TRBJ2-2 | TRBV5-1 | NA | CASRFGRTNTGELFF | TGCGCCAGCAGGTTCGGGCGTACGAACACCGGGGAGCTGTTTTTT
NA | TRBJ2-7 | TRBV2 | NA | CASNPSADSYEQYF | TGTGCCAGCAATCCTAGCGCCGACTCCTACGAGCAGTACTTC
NA | TRBJ2-7 | TRBV18 | few | CASSPNRAQTYEQYF | TGTGCCAGCTCACCAAATAGGGCCCAGACCTACGAGCAGTACTTC
TRBD1 | TRBJ1-3 | TRBV7-2 | NA | CASSVTGGTGNTIYF | TGTGCCAGCAGCGTAACAGGGGGAACTGGAAACACCATATATTTT
NA | TRBJ2-3 | TRBV4-1 | NA | CASSQRGSESDTQYF | TGCGCCAGCAGCCAACGAGGGAGCGAGTCAGATACGCAGTATTTT
TRBD1 | TRBJ1-1 | TRBV5-5 | NA | CASSLQGETEAFF | TGTGCCAGCAGCTTGCAGGGGGAGACTGAAGCTTTCTTT
TRBD2 | TRBJ2-7 | TRBV9 | NA | CASSPGLAGAEQYF | TGTGCCAGCAGCCCCGGGCTAGCGGGAGCTGAGCAGTACTTC
NA | TRBJ2-7 | TRBV2 | NA | CASRSSYEQYF | TGTGCCAGCAGGAGCTCCTACGAGCAGTACTTC
NA | TRBJ2-1 | TRBV10-1 | NA | CASSESRGAERITYNEQFF | TGCGCCAGCAGTGAGTCCAGGGGAGCGGAGCGGATCACCTACAATGAGCAGTTCTTC
TRBD1 | TRBJ2-2 | TRBV19 | NA | CASSKRQGHTGELFF | TGTGCCAGTAGCAAGAGACAGGGTCACACCGGGGAGCTGTTTTTT
NA | TRBJ1-1 | TRBV6-5 | once | CASSYADTEAFF | TGTGCCAGCAGTTACGCCGACACTGAAGCTTTCTTT
NA | TRBJ2-3 | TRBV5-6 | NA | CASSLLQGPTDTQYF | TGTGCCAGCAGCTTACTACAGGGTCCCACAGATACGCAGTATTTT
NA | TRBJ2-2 | TRBV6-1 | NA | CASSEYLAGELFF | TGTGCCAGCAGTGAATATCTAGCCGGGGAGCTGTTTTTT
TRBD2 | TRBJ2-5 | TRBV2 | NA | CASNQRTSDGTQYF | TGTGCCAGCAACCAAAGGACTAGCGATGGGACCCAGTACTTC
NA | TRBJ1-3 | TRBV4-3 | NA | CASSQEGGGGNTIYF | TGCGCCAGCAGCCAAGAAGGAGGGGGTGGAAACACCATATATTTT
TRBD2 | TRBJ2-2 | TRBV11-2 | NA | CASRTTSGRVGNTGELFF | TGTGCCAGCAGAACGACTAGCGGGAGAGTTGGAAACACCGGGGAGCTGTTTTTT
NA | TRBJ1-6 | TRBV6-6 | NA | CASSYGTHNSPLHF | TGTGCCAGCAGTTACGGGACACATAATTCACCCCTCCACTTT
NA | TRBJ1-1 | TRBV10-1 | NA | CASSENFGMNTEAFF | TGCGCCAGCAGTGAAAACTTCGGGATGAACACTGAAGCTTTCTTT
NA | TRBJ2-5 | TRBV4-1 | NA | CASSRSGTLKETQYF | TGCGCCAGCAGCCGATCCGGGACACTAAAAGAGACCCAGTACTTC